Listed below are T cell receptor beta chains from one sample, sequenced in a study of identical twins. A single record per CDR3 protein comes from TCRdb applying MiXCR to the 5' RACE reads. Here the sample spans approximately 630,000 distinct CDR3 sequences, about 7% being singletons. The same sample was also used in a study of yellow fever vaccine responses in identical twins.

The specimen sequenced was PBMCs. These receptors were collected from a woman aged 18-29 years in good health. The CDR3 runs from the conserved cysteine through the conserved F or W. The D gene is left open where the match is weak. Size values are once, few and many counts, or a class for expanded clones, and some rows have none.

d_call	clone_size	v_call	j_call	cdr3_nt	cdr3_aa
TRBD1	-	TRBV18	TRBJ2-2	TGTGCCAGCTCACCAGGACAGGAAAGCGGGGAGCTGTTTTTT	CASSPGQESGELFF
TRBD2	few	TRBV15	TRBJ2-3	TGTGCCACCAGCAGAGATCTGGCTAGCGGGCGGCATACGCAGTATTTT	CATSRDLASGRHTQYF
-	-	TRBV11-3	TRBJ2-1	TGTGCCAGCAGCTTGGGTCCTCACGGAAATGAGCAGTTCTTC	CASSLGPHGNEQFF
TRBD2	few	TRBV4-2	TRBJ2-3	TGTGCCAGCAGCCCAACTAGCGGGGGGGGCCTCGGAACAGATACGCAGTATTTT	CASSPTSGGGLGTDTQYF
TRBD1	many	TRBV6-5	TRBJ1-2	TGTGCCAGCAGTTATTCCGGGACAGGGGTCGATGGCTACACCTTC	CASSYSGTGVDGYTF
-	many	TRBV5-1	TRBJ1-1	TGCGCCAGCAGTGTCCAGGGGTTCACTGAAGCTTTCTTT	CASSVQGFTEAFF
-	many	TRBV7-2	TRBJ2-4	TGTGCCAGCAGCCCCGTTACAATGGCCAAAAACATTCAGTACTTC	CASSPVTMAKNIQYF
-	few	TRBV6-1	TRBJ2-1	TGTGCCAGCAGTAAGACCAGAATGGGGTACAATGAGCAGTTCTTC	CASSKTRMGYNEQFF
-	few	TRBV29-1	TRBJ2-7	TGCAGCGTTGGGCCCAACTCCTACGAGCAGTACTTC	CSVGPNSYEQYF
TRBD1	few	TRBV29-1	TRBJ2-3	TGCAGCGTTGATACGGGACAGCGTGTGGCCGATACGCAGTATTTT	CSVDTGQRVADTQYF